The 29 T cell receptor beta chains below were found in one sample sequenced in a study of lymphopenia after photon versus proton radiotherapy. The assay was immunoSEQ multiplex PCR, and TCRdb's table has in-frame clones only and misses some. The sample lists 83,000 or so clones; approximately 82% were seen once. This material consisted of peripheral blood, taken from a patient treated with proton-based radiotherapy. All receptors derive from a man between 60 and 75 years old with pancreatic cancer.

This chain connects TRBV5-1 to TRBJ1-4, with a weak D call TRBD1 (5 bases). V was trimmed by 4 bases and J by 3 bases, leaving 16 bases between them. Germline assignment: CDR1 SGHRS and CDR2 YFSETQ. The CDR3 loop spans 16 amino acids. Here the CDR3 DNA reads TGCGCCAGCAGCCTTCGGGACGTCCGTCCTAATGAAAAACTGTTTTTT. The encoded protein is CASSLRDVRPNEKLFF.

The chain combines TRBV30 with TRBJ1-1; D gene unclear. The CDR3 has 12 residues. V lost 8 bases, J lost 10 bases, and 20 bases lay in between. Per the germline V gene, CDR1 is GTSNPN and CDR2 is SVGIG (reference sequence). The DNA of the CDR3 is TGTGCCGCACTTATCTTCAGGTTCGGAGCTTTCTTT. The encoded protein is CAALIFRFGAFF.

The rearrangement uses TRBV9 and TRBJ2-1, with TRBD2 matching over 10 bases. The CDR3 length is 17 residues. Germline CDR1 and CDR2: SGDLS and YYNGEE. The junction had 14 bases not matched to a gene; V was cut back by 4 bases and J by 7 bases. The CDR3, as DNA: TGTGCCAGCAGCACCCGCCCCGGACTAGCGGCGTCGAATGAGCAGTTCTTC. Its protein is CASSTRPGLAASNEQFF. The variable domain in full, completed from reference TRBV9 and TRBJ2-1, reads DSGVTQTPKHLITATGQRVTLRCSPRSGDLSVYWYQQSLDQGLQFLIQYYNGEERAKGNILERFSAQQFPDLHSELNLSSLELGDSALYFCASSTRPGLAASNEQFFGPGTRLTVL.

The chain recombines TRBV5-6 with TRBJ2-5; TRBD1 is a possible D gene (7 bases). The CDR3 extends over 15 amino acids. With 4 bases removed from V and 2 bases from J, the gap between germline ends came to 15 bases. Germline V lookup: CDR1 SGHDT, CDR2 YYEEEE. The CDR3 coding sequence is TGTGCCAGCAGCCCGGGGGTCAGGGGGCAAGAGACCCAGTACTTC. It encodes CASSPGVRGQETQYF.

The V gene is TRBV18, the J gene TRBJ2-3; no reliable D call. Trimming took off 2 bases at V and 0 bases at J, with 9 bases between the two ends. Germline-derived CDR1 and CDR2 are KGHSH and LQKENI. This CDR3 has 15 residues. CDR3 region: CASSPNPSSTDTQYF. The CDR3 DNA is TGTGCCAGCTCACCAAACCCCTCTAGCACAGATACGCAGTATTTT.

The chain carries TRBV30 and TRBJ2-6; no reliable D call. The CDR3 is made up of 14 amino acids. With 5 bases removed from V and 1 base from J, the gap between germline ends came to 9 bases. Germline V gives CDR1 GTSNPN, CDR2 SVGIG (reference sequence). The CDR3 reads CAWGPESGANVLTF. The CDR3, as DNA: TGTGCCTGGGGTCCGGAGTCTGGGGCCAACGTCCTGACTTTC.

A few counts support this clone. CDR3 region: CASSVASGELFF. The CDR3 nucleotides read TGTGCCAGCAGTGTCGCCAGTGGGGAGCTGTTTTTT. This sequence joins TRBV6-1 and TRBJ2-2, with D hard to call. There are 12 residues in the CDR3. V was shortened by 4 bases and J by 8 bases, with 8 bases between the two germline ends. Per the germline V gene, CDR1 is MNHNS and CDR2 is SASEGT.

A word on this clone: Other DNA sequences in the same sample also yield this CDR3. The chain joins TRBV4-1 to TRBJ2-7; 9 nucleotides align to TRBD2. J gave up 0 bases and V 4 bases, and 4 bases lay outside the gene matches. The CDR3 loop spans 15 amino acids. In germline, CDR1 is MGHRA, CDR2 YSYEKL. CDR3 nucleotide sequence: TGCGCCAGCAGCCCTAGCGGGACCCGCTCCTACGAGCAGTACTTC. It is translated as CASSPSGTRSYEQYF.

By frequency in the sample, this clone is medium-sized. The junction does not match germline at one end; this may be a read error. V gene TRBV6-1 combines with J gene TRBJ2-7; 10 nucleotides align to TRBD1. The germline V gene has CDR1 MNHNS and CDR2 SASEGT. The CDR3 spans 15 residues. The CDR3 nucleotides are TGTGCCAGCAGCGAAGACAGGGGGCGGTCGGAAGAGCAGTACTTC. Protein product: CASSEDRGRSEEQYF.

The chain employs TRBV29-1 and TRBJ2-1, with D perhaps matching TRBD1 or TRBD2 (5 bases each). CDR1 and CDR2 from the germline V gene are SQVTM and ANQGSEA. Trimming took off 2 bases at V and 0 bases at J, with 11 bases between the two ends. The CDR3 has 15 amino acids. For the CDR3, the DNA is TGCAGCGTTGAACGGGACCCAAACTCCTACAATGAGCAGTTCTTC. Protein: CSVERDPNSYNEQFF.

CDR3: CASSLDSGQPQHF. The CDR3 DNA reads as TGTGCCAGCAGCTTAGACTCGGGTCAGCCCCAGCATTTT. V is TRBV7-9 and J is TRBJ1-5; no reliable D call. The CDR3 sequence is 13 residues long. Trimming pared 1 base from V and 6 bases from J, leaving 7 bases between. Germline V lookup: CDR1 SEHNR, CDR2 FQNEAQ (reference sequence).

This rearrangement joins TRBV28 to TRBJ2-3, with D perhaps matching TRBD2 (6 bases). The CDR3 totals 14 residues. The V end was cut by 6 bases, the J end by 5 bases, with 15 bases between. Germline CDR1 is MDHEN and CDR2 is SYDVKM. In DNA, the CDR3 is TGTGCCAGCAGCTCACTGACTAGTAGAGATACGCAGTATTTT. As protein: CASSSLTSRDTQYF.

This clone showed up just a few times. The J gene is TRBJ2-3, the V gene TRBV2; 8 nucleotides line up with TRBD1. CDR1 is SNHLY and CDR2 is FYNNEI in the germline V gene. Losses at the gene ends were 5 bases for V and 3 bases for J; bases not matched to a gene: 7. There are 15 residues in the CDR3. The CDR3 DNA sequence: TGTGCCAGCAGTAGACAGGGGTTAGGTACAGATACGCAGTATTTT. Translation: CASSRQGLGTDTQYF.

The chain is built from TRBV2 and TRBJ2-2; the D is unclear. The CDR3 length is 15 residues. V was shortened by 3 bases and J by 4 bases, with 12 bases between the two germline ends. Germline CDR1 SNHLY, CDR2 FYNNEI. CDR3 DNA: TGTGCCAGCAGTGAGGTTGGCGGCCTCACCGGGGAGCTGTTTTTT. It translates to CASSEVGGLTGELFF.

This clone was counted between two and nine times. This chain connects TRBV5-1 to TRBJ2-3, with TRBD1 identical over 9 bases. CDR3 length equals 16 residues. Looked up from germline, CDR1 is SGHRS and CDR2 is YFSETQ. V lost 2 bases, J lost 0 bases, and 4 bases stayed unmatched. The CDR3 DNA is TGCGCCAGCAGCTTTGGGACAGGGACTAGCACAGATACGCAGTATTTT. It encodes CASSFGTGTSTDTQYF.

In this sample, this clone turned up once. V gene TRBV11-3 combines with J gene TRBJ2-5; 10 bases agree with TRBD2. The J call may be mistaken, given a closer DNA end match to TRBJ2-7. The V gene's germline CDR1 is SGHNT and CDR2 YENEEA. This CDR3 contains 16 residues. The CDR3 sequence is CASSWASGSFPYEQYF. The CDR3 region has the DNA TGTGCCAGCAGTTGGGCTAGCGGGAGCTTCCCGTACGAGCAGTACTTC.

The chain carries TRBV7-8 and TRBJ2-1; weak D call: TRBD2 (6 bases). The CDR3 totals 15 residues. V was pared by 1 base and J by 6 bases, with 13 bases between. In germline, CDR1 is SGHVS, CDR2 FQNEAQ. CDR3 bases: TGTGCCAGCAGCTTAGGGGACTCCCGGTCCAATGAGCAGTTCTTC. Translating it yields CASSLGDSRSNEQFF. The full variable domain, completed using reference TRBV7-8 and TRBJ2-1, is GAGVSQSPRYKVAKRGQDVALRCDPISGHVSLFWYQQALGQGPEFLTYFQNEAQLDKSGLPSDRFFAERPEGSVSTLKIQRTQQEDSAVYLCASSLGDSRSNEQFFGPGTRLTVL.

The J gene is TRBJ2-1, the V gene TRBV7-3, with 11 bases that match TRBD2. Germline V gene sequence: CDR1 SGHTA, CDR2 FQGTGA. The V gene end was trimmed by 1 base and the J gene end by 5 bases; junction bases not matched to a gene: 10. The CDR3 is 18 amino acids. The chain's CDR3 is CASSLNPRTSGRNNEQFF. For the CDR3, the DNA is TGTGCCAGCAGCTTAAACCCGAGGACTAGCGGGCGAAACAATGAGCAGTTCTTC.

This sequence joins TRBV5-1 and TRBJ1-3; unclear D gene. V was clipped by 0 bases and J by 4 bases, with 14 bases between them. Per the germline V gene, CDR1 is SGHRS and CDR2 is YFSETQ. The CDR3 extends over 16 amino acids. The CDR3 region has the DNA TGCGCCAGCAGCTTGGCCGTGGGTTCTGCGGGAAACACCATATATTTT. Translated, it gives CASSLAVGSAGNTIYF.

This chain links TRBV15 with TRBJ1-4; D may be TRBD1 (6 bases). Germline V gene lookup returns CDR1 LNHNV and CDR2 YYDKDF (reference sequence). This CDR3 comprises 15 residues. V lost 0 bases, J lost 6 bases, and 11 bases lay in between. CDR3 region: CATSRDPRGDEKLFF. The CDR3 region has the DNA TGTGCCACCAGCAGAGACCCGAGGGGGGATGAAAAACTGTTTTTT.

The chain is built from TRBV4-2 and TRBJ2-7; 7 positions agree with TRBD1. This CDR3 is built from 14 residues. Trimming at V came to 0 bases and at J to 4 bases, leaving 3 bases not matched to a gene. From germline, CDR1 is LGHNA and CDR2 YNFKEQ. The CDR3: CASSQDRGQYEQYF. CDR3 nucleotides: TGTGCCAGCAGCCAAGATCGGGGACAGTACGAGCAGTACTTC.

V and J are TRBV6-5 and TRBJ2-7, with D maybe TRBD2 (6 bases). This CDR3 comprises 15 residues. In germline, CDR1 is MNHEY, CDR2 SVGAGI. Trimming removed 2 bases at V and 5 bases at J, with 16 bases between. CDR3 sequence reads: CASSYGRRGRNEQYF. In DNA, the CDR3 is TGTGCCAGCAGTTACGGGCGGAGGGGTAGGAACGAGCAGTACTTC.

Of note for this clone: One end of the junction varies from germline; a read error may be responsible. The chain is built from TRBV7-7 and TRBJ2-5; TRBD1 is a possible D gene (5 bases). From germline, CDR1 is SSHAT and CDR2 FNYEAQ (reference sequence). CDR3 size: 15 residues. CDR3 region: CASSAMDTNGETQYF. The CDR3 bases are TGTGCTAGCAGCGCCATGGACACCAACGGGGAGACCCAGTACTTC.

In its sample, this clone was seen once. The rearrangement joins TRBV20-1 to TRBJ2-7; D uncertain. This CDR3 region has 11 residues. Germline V gives CDR1 DFQATT, CDR2 SNEGSKA (reference sequence). Trimming removed 5 bases at V and 3 bases at J, with 8 bases between. As DNA, the CDR3 is TGCAGTGCTCCTGATAGCTACGAGCAGTACTTC. Amino acid sequence: CSAPDSYEQYF.

The V and J genes are TRBV7-8 and TRBJ2-6, with D possibly TRBD1 on 5 matching bases. Germline CDR1 SGHVS, CDR2 FQNEAQ. Between the trimmed V and J ends, which lost 4 bases and 0 bases, there was a span of 16 bases. The CDR3 covers 18 residues. The CDR3 DNA follows: TGTGCCAGCAGCTACCCTAGGGGTTCCATCTCTGGGGCCAACGTCCTGACTTTC. Protein product: CASSYPRGSISGANVLTF.

This chain connects TRBV11-2 to TRBJ2-3; 8 bases line up with TRBD2. The CDR3 spans 14 residues. With V trimmed by 3 bases and J by 3 bases, 2 bases remained unmatched. CDR1 and CDR2 from the germline V gene are SGHAT and FQNNGV. In DNA form, the CDR3 reads TGTGCCAGCAGCTTTAGCGGGACTACAGATACGCAGTATTTT. It codes for CASSFSGTTDTQYF.

The chain couples TRBV29-1 to TRBJ2-3; perhaps TRBD2 as D (6 bases). This CDR3 has 14 amino acids. The V end lost 5 bases, the J end lost 3 bases, and 15 bases lay between the germline ends. CDR1 is SQVTM and CDR2 is ANQGSEA in the germline V gene. The CDR3 coding sequence is TGCAGCGTTCCCGGGACTCTATTAACAGATACGCAGTATTTT. Encoded protein: CSVPGTLLTDTQYF.

In its sample, this clone was seen once. The chain joins TRBV4-2 to TRBJ2-5; tentatively, D is TRBD1 (6 bases). The J call may be wrong; the DNA end is better matched by TRBJ2-7. Per germline, CDR1 LGHNA and CDR2 YNFKEQ. The CDR3 is 16 amino acids. The CDR3: CASSHLFKGDPNEQYF. The CDR3 coding sequence is TGTGCCAGCAGCCATCTCTTTAAGGGGGATCCGAACGAGCAGTACTTC.

This chain uses TRBV6-5 with TRBJ2-1; 9 nucleotides agree with TRBD2. The CDR3 sequence is 15 residues long. Germline-derived CDR1 and CDR2 are MNHEY and SVGAGI. V shed 7 bases and J 12 bases; nucleotides not matched to a gene: 16. CDR3: CASIKLGLADEGQFF. The CDR3, as DNA: TGTGCCAGCATTAAACTGGGACTAGCCGACGAGGGGCAGTTCTTC.